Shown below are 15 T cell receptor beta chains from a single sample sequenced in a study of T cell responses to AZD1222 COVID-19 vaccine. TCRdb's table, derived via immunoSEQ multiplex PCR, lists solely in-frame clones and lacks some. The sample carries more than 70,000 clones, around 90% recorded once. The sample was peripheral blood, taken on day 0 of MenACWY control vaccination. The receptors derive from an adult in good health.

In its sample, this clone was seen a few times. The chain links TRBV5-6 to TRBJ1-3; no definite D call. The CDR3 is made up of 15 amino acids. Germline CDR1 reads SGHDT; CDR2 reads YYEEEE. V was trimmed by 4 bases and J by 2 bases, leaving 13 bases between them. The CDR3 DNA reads TGTGCCAGCAGCCGGCCTGGGAGGGCTGGAAACACCATATATTTT. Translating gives CASSRPGRAGNTIYF.

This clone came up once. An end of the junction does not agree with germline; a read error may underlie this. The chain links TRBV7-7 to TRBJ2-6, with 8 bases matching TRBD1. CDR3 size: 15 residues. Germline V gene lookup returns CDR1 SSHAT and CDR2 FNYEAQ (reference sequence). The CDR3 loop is CASSIQGAGANVLTF. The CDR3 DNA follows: TGTGCTAGCAGCATACAGGGGGCTGGGGCCAACGTCCTGACTTTC.

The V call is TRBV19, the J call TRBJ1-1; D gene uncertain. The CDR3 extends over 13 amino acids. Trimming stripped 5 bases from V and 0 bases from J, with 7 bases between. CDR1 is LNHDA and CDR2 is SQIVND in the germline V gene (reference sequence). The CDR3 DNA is TGTGCCAGTAGTCCGACACTGAACACTGAAGCTTTCTTT. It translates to CASSPTLNTEAFF.

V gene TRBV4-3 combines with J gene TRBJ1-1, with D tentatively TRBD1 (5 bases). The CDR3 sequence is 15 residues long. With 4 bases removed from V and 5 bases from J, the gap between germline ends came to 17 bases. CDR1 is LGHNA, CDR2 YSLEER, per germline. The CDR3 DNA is TGCGCCAGCAGCCTAGGTAGTGGGGGTGGGACTGAAGCTTTCTTT. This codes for CASSLGSGGGTEAFF.

The CDR3 reads CATSVGEGNTEAFF. The CDR3 DNA reads TGTGCCACCAGTGTGGGGGAGGGGAACACTGAAGCTTTCTTT. The gene calls are TRBV24-1 and TRBJ1-1; weak D call: TRBD1 (5 bases). In germline, CDR1 is KGHDR, CDR2 SFDVKD. V was trimmed by 5 bases and J by 1 base, leaving 10 bases between them. The CDR3 sequence is 14 residues long.

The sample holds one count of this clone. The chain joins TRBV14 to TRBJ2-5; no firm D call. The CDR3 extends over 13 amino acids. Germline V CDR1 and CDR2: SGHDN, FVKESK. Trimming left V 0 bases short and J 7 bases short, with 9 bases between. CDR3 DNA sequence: TGTGCCAGCAGCCAAGACTGGATGGGGACCCAGTACTTC. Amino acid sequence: CASSQDWMGTQYF.

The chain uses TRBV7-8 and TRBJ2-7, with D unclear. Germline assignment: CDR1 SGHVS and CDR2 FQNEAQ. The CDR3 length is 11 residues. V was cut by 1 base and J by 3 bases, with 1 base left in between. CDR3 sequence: CASSLVYEQYF. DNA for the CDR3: TGTGCCAGCAGCTTAGTCTACGAGCAGTACTTC.

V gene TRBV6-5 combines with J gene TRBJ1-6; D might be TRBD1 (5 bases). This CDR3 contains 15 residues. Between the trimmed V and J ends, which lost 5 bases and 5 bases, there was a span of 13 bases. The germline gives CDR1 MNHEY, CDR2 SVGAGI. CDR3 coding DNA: TGTGCCAGCAGTAGCCAGGGCCAGGATAATTCACCCCTCCACTTT. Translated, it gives CASSSQGQDNSPLHF.

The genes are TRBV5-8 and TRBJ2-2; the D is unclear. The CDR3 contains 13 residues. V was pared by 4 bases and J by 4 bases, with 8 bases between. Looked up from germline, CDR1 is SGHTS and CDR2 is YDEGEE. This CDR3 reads CASSRQFTGELFF. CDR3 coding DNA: TGTGCCAGCAGCCGACAATTCACCGGGGAGCTGTTTTTT.

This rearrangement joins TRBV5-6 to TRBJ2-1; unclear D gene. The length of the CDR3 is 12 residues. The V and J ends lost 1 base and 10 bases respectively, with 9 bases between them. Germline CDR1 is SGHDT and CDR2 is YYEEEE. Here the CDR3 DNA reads TGTGCCAGCAGCTTGATTACCCGGGAGCAGTTCTTC. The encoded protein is CASSLITREQFF.

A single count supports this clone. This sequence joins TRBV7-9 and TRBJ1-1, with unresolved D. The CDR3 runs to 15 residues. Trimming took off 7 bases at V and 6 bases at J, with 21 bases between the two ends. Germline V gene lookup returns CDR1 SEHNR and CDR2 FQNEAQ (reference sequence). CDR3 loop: CASTVRRQEVAEAFF. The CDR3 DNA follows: TGTGCCAGCACCGTACGACGCCAGGAGGTGGCTGAAGCTTTCTTT.

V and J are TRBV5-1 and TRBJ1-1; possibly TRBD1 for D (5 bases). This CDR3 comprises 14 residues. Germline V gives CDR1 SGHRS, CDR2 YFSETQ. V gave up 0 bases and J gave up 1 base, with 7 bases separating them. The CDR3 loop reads CASSLARANTEAFF. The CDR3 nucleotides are TGCGCCAGCAGCTTGGCCAGGGCGAACACTGAAGCTTTCTTT.

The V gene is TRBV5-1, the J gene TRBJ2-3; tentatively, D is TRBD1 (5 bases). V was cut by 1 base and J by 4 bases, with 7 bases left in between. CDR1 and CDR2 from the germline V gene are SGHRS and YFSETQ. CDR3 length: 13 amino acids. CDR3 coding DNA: TGCGCCAGCAGCTTGATAGGGGCAGATACGCAGTATTTT. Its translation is CASSLIGADTQYF.

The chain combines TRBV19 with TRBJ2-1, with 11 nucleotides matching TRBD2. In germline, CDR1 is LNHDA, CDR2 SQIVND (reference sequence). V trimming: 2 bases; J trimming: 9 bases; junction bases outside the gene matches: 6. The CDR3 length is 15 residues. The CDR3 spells CASSIRGLAVLEQFF. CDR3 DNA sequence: TGTGCCAGTAGTATAAGGGGACTAGCGGTTCTTGAGCAGTTCTTC.

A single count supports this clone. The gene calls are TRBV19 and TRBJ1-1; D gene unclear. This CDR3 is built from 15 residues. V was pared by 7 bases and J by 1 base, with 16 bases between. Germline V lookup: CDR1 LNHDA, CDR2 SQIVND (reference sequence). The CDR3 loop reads CASTTPDWTNTEAFF. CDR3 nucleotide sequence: TGTGCCAGTACCACACCTGATTGGACGAACACTGAAGCTTTCTTT.